The clone carrying this T cell receptor beta chain was recorded at least ten times. Using a J-beta primer mix together with a sample-barcoded 5' primer, a second PCR was run for roughly 7 to 12 cycles. TCRdb itself ran the 5' RACE reads through MiXCR, one entry per CDR3 protein. Altogether some 1.7 million distinct CDR3 sequences are present, roughly 30% being singletons, with the ten largest covering roughly 8.2%. Trimming pared 4 bases from V and 2 bases from J, leaving 8 bases between. CDR3 length equals 13 residues. Germline loops: CDR1 ENHRY, CDR2 SYGVKD. This sample was taken from a study of blood T cells in healthy people across ages.

The rearrangement links TRBV10-3 to TRBJ2-5; possible D gene TRBD2, 6 bases. Sequenced input: blood. The receptor was isolated from a woman in her twenties or thirties in good health. The CDR3 nucleotides read TGTGCCATCAGTGTGGCGGGGCAAGAGACCCAGTACTTC. Amino acids: CAISVAGQETQYF.